The rows below give T cell receptor beta chains drawn from one sample of a study of T cell changes during pregnancy in multiple sclerosis. The table came from immunoSEQ multiplex PCR; TCRdb's copy has only in-frame clones and leaves some out. The profile shows tens of thousands of clones, 85% to 95% of them singletons. This material consisted of CD4+ T cells from peripheral blood mononuclear cells, taken in the third trimester of pregnancy. The source is a female donor with multiple sclerosis, enrolled in a pregnancy study. Both conserved end residues are part of each CDR3. The D gene is left open where the match is weak. Clone size is given for some rows only: seen once, a few or many times, or a class if the clone is expanded.

CDR3nt: TGTGCCATCAGAGACGGACAGGGGCTCGAGCAGTACTTC
CDR3aa: CAIRDGQGLEQYF
v_gene: TRBV10-3
d_gene: TRBD1
abundance: NA
j_gene: TRBJ2-7

CDR3nt: TGTGCCAGCAGCACTTCGGGAGGGACACGCTACGAGCAGTACTTC
CDR3aa: CASSTSGGTRYEQYF
v_gene: TRBV7-9
d_gene: TRBD2
abundance: NA
j_gene: TRBJ2-7

CDR3nt: TGTGCCAGTAGCGATGACAGGGCACCCCAGCATTTT
CDR3aa: CASSDDRAPQHF
v_gene: TRBV19
d_gene: TRBD1
abundance: NA
j_gene: TRBJ1-5

CDR3nt: TGTGCCAGCAGCTTAGGGGGGCAGAGTTACGAGCAGTACTTC
CDR3aa: CASSLGGQSYEQYF
v_gene: TRBV13
d_gene: NA
abundance: NA
j_gene: TRBJ2-7

CDR3nt: TGTGCCAGCAGGGACAGGGGGTCCTACAATGAGCAGTTCTTC
CDR3aa: CASRDRGSYNEQFF
v_gene: TRBV2
d_gene: TRBD1
abundance: NA
j_gene: TRBJ2-1

CDR3nt: TGTGCCAGCAGTGCCCCGGGGGGGAGTACAGATACGCAGTATTTT
CDR3aa: CASSAPGGSTDTQYF
v_gene: TRBV9
d_gene: TRBD2
abundance: NA
j_gene: TRBJ2-3

CDR3nt: TGTGCCAGCAGTCCATCCGGACAGGGGATCACTGAAGCTTTCTTT
CDR3aa: CASSPSGQGITEAFF
v_gene: TRBV6-4
d_gene: TRBD1
abundance: NA
j_gene: TRBJ1-1

CDR3nt: TGTGCCAGCAGCTTAATGGACAAGAACACTGAAGCTTTCTTT
CDR3aa: CASSLMDKNTEAFF
v_gene: TRBV7-9
d_gene: NA
abundance: NA
j_gene: TRBJ1-1

CDR3nt: TGTGCCATCAGTCCGGGGGCGGGGGGCTCCTACAATGAGCAGTTCTTC
CDR3aa: CAISPGAGGSYNEQFF
v_gene: TRBV10-3
d_gene: TRBD2
abundance: NA
j_gene: TRBJ2-1

CDR3nt: TGCAGCGGGGCCGATAACTATGGCTACACCTTC
CDR3aa: CSGADNYGYTF
v_gene: TRBV29-1
d_gene: NA
abundance: NA
j_gene: TRBJ1-2

CDR3nt: TGTGCCAGCAGCCCCCCTCGACAAAGAGTTTACGAGCAGTACTTC
CDR3aa: CASSPPRQRVYEQYF
v_gene: TRBV11-1
d_gene: NA
abundance: once
j_gene: TRBJ2-7

CDR3nt: TGTGCCAGCAGCTTGAGACAGGGGTCTGGGGCCAACGTCCTGACTTTC
CDR3aa: CASSLRQGSGANVLTF
v_gene: TRBV13
d_gene: TRBD1
abundance: NA
j_gene: TRBJ2-6

CDR3nt: TGTGCCAGCTCACCACTACAGGGGTTCAATGGCTACACCTTC
CDR3aa: CASSPLQGFNGYTF
v_gene: TRBV18
d_gene: TRBD1
abundance: NA
j_gene: TRBJ1-2

CDR3nt: TGCAGCGTTGGGACAGGGAGTGAGACCCAGTACTTC
CDR3aa: CSVGTGSETQYF
v_gene: TRBV29-1
d_gene: TRBD1
abundance: NA
j_gene: TRBJ2-5

CDR3nt: TGTGCCAGCAGCGCACACGGACAGCCTCAGCCCCAGCATTTT
CDR3aa: CASSAHGQPQPQHF
v_gene: TRBV9
d_gene: NA
abundance: NA
j_gene: TRBJ1-5

CDR3nt: TGTGCCAGCTCTGGACAGGGGGCGGATACGCAGTATTTT
CDR3aa: CASSGQGADTQYF
v_gene: TRBV18
d_gene: TRBD1
abundance: NA
j_gene: TRBJ2-3

CDR3nt: TGCGCCAGCAGCTTGGGTCCGAGCTCCTACGAGCAGTACTTC
CDR3aa: CASSLGPSSYEQYF
v_gene: TRBV5-1
d_gene: NA
abundance: NA
j_gene: TRBJ2-7

CDR3nt: TGTGCCAGCAGCACAGGCCCGAGCTCCTACAATGAGCAGTTCTTC
CDR3aa: CASSTGPSSYNEQFF
v_gene: TRBV5-5
d_gene: NA
abundance: NA
j_gene: TRBJ2-1

CDR3nt: TGTGCCAGCAGCCAACCGGGACTAGCGGGGGGCCGGCAAAACAATGAGCAGTTCTTC
CDR3aa: CASSQPGLAGGRQNNEQFF
v_gene: TRBV4-2
d_gene: TRBD2
abundance: NA
j_gene: TRBJ2-1

CDR3nt: TGTGCCAGCAGCCAAGATACTGGGACTAGCGGGGGATCTAAGTACTTC
CDR3aa: CASSQDTGTSGGSKYF
v_gene: TRBV4-2
d_gene: TRBD2
abundance: NA
j_gene: TRBJ2-4

CDR3nt: TGTGCCAGCAGCAAGACAGGGCGGATTGCGGATGGCTACACCTTC
CDR3aa: CASSKTGRIADGYTF
v_gene: TRBV7-2
d_gene: TRBD1
abundance: NA
j_gene: TRBJ1-2

CDR3nt: TGTGCCACCAGCAGGGGGGAGGGGTATGGCTACACCTTC
CDR3aa: CATSRGEGYGYTF
v_gene: TRBV15
d_gene: NA
abundance: NA
j_gene: TRBJ1-2

CDR3nt: TGTGCCAGCAGTGAAGGCCCATCCTTAAGGGGGAGCAATCAGCCCCAGCATTTT
CDR3aa: CASSEGPSLRGSNQPQHF
v_gene: TRBV2
d_gene: NA
abundance: NA
j_gene: TRBJ1-5

CDR3nt: TGCGCCAGCAGCTCAAACAGGGGTCCCTACGAGCAGTACTTC
CDR3aa: CASSSNRGPYEQYF
v_gene: TRBV5-1
d_gene: TRBD1
abundance: NA
j_gene: TRBJ2-7

CDR3nt: TGTGCCAGCAGCTCTGGACAGGGGGAAATGGCAGCTTTCTTT
CDR3aa: CASSSGQGEMAAFF
v_gene: TRBV5-5
d_gene: TRBD1
abundance: NA
j_gene: TRBJ1-1

CDR3nt: TGTGCCAGCAGCTTGGACGAGGTTCCCTATGGCTACACCTTC
CDR3aa: CASSLDEVPYGYTF
v_gene: TRBV5-8
d_gene: NA
abundance: NA
j_gene: TRBJ1-2

CDR3nt: TGTGCCAGTACCCTCACCGGGGAGCTGTTTTTT
CDR3aa: CASTLTGELFF
v_gene: TRBV19
d_gene: NA
abundance: NA
j_gene: TRBJ2-2

CDR3nt: TGTGCCAGCAGCGCGGCCGGGGGGGGAACAGATACGCAGTATTTT
CDR3aa: CASSAAGGGTDTQYF
v_gene: TRBV7-3
d_gene: TRBD2
abundance: NA
j_gene: TRBJ2-3

CDR3nt: TGTGCCTGGACCGGGACAGGGGCAGTGTACGGGCAGTTCTTC
CDR3aa: CAWTGTGAVYGQFF
v_gene: TRBV30
d_gene: TRBD1
abundance: NA
j_gene: TRBJ2-1

CDR3nt: TGCGCCAGCAGTAGGACCGGGACAGAGGACTACGAGCAGTACTTC
CDR3aa: CASSRTGTEDYEQYF
v_gene: TRBV5-1
d_gene: TRBD1
abundance: NA
j_gene: TRBJ2-7

CDR3nt: TGTGCCAGCAGCTTAGGGGTGGGAGGTAACTATGGCTACACCTTC
CDR3aa: CASSLGVGGNYGYTF
v_gene: TRBV7-9
d_gene: NA
abundance: NA
j_gene: TRBJ1-2

CDR3nt: TGTGCCAGCAGCTTGGCTGTCGGGTCCACCGGGGAGCTGTTTTTT
CDR3aa: CASSLAVGSTGELFF
v_gene: TRBV5-5
d_gene: NA
abundance: NA
j_gene: TRBJ2-2